These 13 T cell receptor beta chains share one sample of origin, sequenced in a study of identical twins. TCRdb fed the 5' RACE reads into MiXCR, producing one record per CDR3 protein. The sample includes a few hundred thousand distinct CDR3 sequences, roughly a quarter of them seen just once. The same sample was also studied in work on T cells expressing NK-cell markers.

Specimen: CD4+ T cells sorted from blood. Receptor source: a woman aged 18-29 years in good health.

V is TRBV10-3 and J is TRBJ2-5; 7 bases fit TRBD2. Trimming took 8 bases from V and 5 from J; bases not matched to a gene: 14. Germline-derived CDR1 and CDR2 are ENHRY and SYGVKD. The CDR3 totals 15 residues. This chain's CDR3 is CAIGILFGGEETQYF. DNA for the CDR3: TGTGCCATCGGGATCTTGTTTGGGGGGGAGGAGACCCAGTACTTC.

This clonotype occurred a few times. This chain joins TRBV29-1 and TRBJ2-3, with TRBD2 matching over 9 bases. This CDR3 spans 12 amino acids. Losses at the gene ends were 4 bases for V and 9 bases for J; bases not matched to a gene: 5. Germline loops: CDR1 SQVTM, CDR2 ANQGSEA. CDR3 sequence reads: CSVVAGAQTQYF. CDR3 nucleotide sequence: TGCAGCGTTGTAGCGGGGGCCCAGACGCAGTATTTT.

This chain connects TRBV7-8 to TRBJ2-1; 14 positions match TRBD2. The length of the CDR3 is 17 residues. With V trimmed by 4 bases and J by 4 bases, 6 bases remained unmatched. Germline CDR1 reads SGHVS; CDR2 reads FQNEAQ. The CDR3: CASSSTRTSGGYNEQFF. CDR3 DNA: TGTGCCAGCAGCTCTACTCGGACTAGCGGGGGGTACAATGAGCAGTTCTTC. Full variable domain (rest looked up from reference TRBV7-8 and TRBJ2-1): GAGVSQSPRYKVAKRGQDVALRCDPISGHVSLFWYQQALGQGPEFLTYFQNEAQLDKSGLPSDRFFAERPEGSVSTLKIQRTQQEDSAVYLCASSSTRTSGGYNEQFFGPGTRLTVL.

The CDR3 loop reads CASSLGMTAANIQYF. In DNA form, the CDR3 reads TGTGCCAGCAGCTTAGGAATGACAGCGGCAAACATTCAGTACTTC. V is TRBV7-8 and J is TRBJ2-4; D is possibly TRBD1 or TRBD2 (5 bases each). V shed 1 base and J shed 6 bases, with 13 bases lying between them. The germline CDR1 and CDR2 sequences are SGHVS and FQNEAQ. The CDR3 spans 15 residues.

The chain has TRBV25-1 and TRBJ2-1; 10 nucleotides agree with TRBD2. This CDR3 is 16 amino acids long. V trimming: 4 bases; J trimming: 1 base; junction bases outside the gene matches: 4. Per germline, CDR1 MGHDK and CDR2 SYGVNS. DNA for the CDR3: TGTGCCAGCAGTGCCGTTAGCGGGAGGTCCTACAATGAGCAGTTCTTC. Translating it yields CASSAVSGRSYNEQFF. The whole variable domain, filled in from reference TRBV25-1 and TRBJ2-1, reads EADIYQTPRYLVIGTGKKITLECSQTMGHDKMYWYQQDPGMELHLIHYSYGVNSTEKGDLSSESTVSRIRTEHFPLTLESARPSHTSQYLCASSAVSGRSYNEQFFGPGTRLTVL.

This clonotype was seen a handful of times. The chain has TRBV10-3 and TRBJ1-1; 9 bases are a match to TRBD1. The ends lost 6 bases at V and 3 bases at J; junction bases unmatched: 8. Germline V CDR1 and CDR2: ENHRY, SYGVKD. CDR3 length: 15 amino acids. Here the CDR3 DNA reads TGTGCCATCAGCATACAGGGGGCTAAGGACACTGAAGCTTTCTTT. It encodes CAISIQGAKDTEAFF.

The sample holds a few counts of this clonotype. The gene calls are TRBV5-1 and TRBJ2-1, with D possibly being TRBD2 (5 bases). Between the trimmed V and J ends, which lost 1 base and 2 bases, there was a span of 13 bases. CDR1 is SGHRS, CDR2 YFSETQ, per germline. The CDR3 has 16 residues. The CDR3 sequence is CASSLFTEVPYNEQFF. CDR3 DNA sequence: TGCGCCAGCAGCTTGTTTACGGAGGTACCCTACAATGAGCAGTTCTTC.

The chain carries TRBV11-2 and TRBJ2-2; D remains unclear. Germline V lookup: CDR1 SGHAT, CDR2 FQNNGV. The CDR3 sequence is 14 residues long. Deletions cut 7 bases from V and 4 bases from J, with 13 bases between. The CDR3 bases are TGTGCCAGCATCAATGGGGTTGGCACCGGGGAGCTGTTTTTT. It yields the protein CASINGVGTGELFF.

Written as DNA, the CDR3 is TGCGCCAGCAGTGGGCCGGGCATCGACACCTACGAGCAGTACTTC. It specifies CASSGPGIDTYEQYF. The chain has TRBV10-2 and TRBJ2-7; D remains ambiguous. V lost 4 bases, J lost 2 bases, and 15 bases lay in between. CDR1 and CDR2 (germline): WSHSY, SAAADI. This CDR3 contains 15 residues.

There are a few counts of this clonotype. This rearrangement joins TRBV12-3 or TRBV12-4 to TRBJ1-1, with D possibly matching TRBD1 (6 bases). V dropped 6 bases and J dropped 6 bases, with 14 bases sitting between them. This CDR3 has 13 amino acids. CDR3 loop: CASSTQGGAEAFF. CDR3 DNA: TGTGCCAGCAGCACACAGGGTGGCGCTGAAGCTTTCTTT.

The chain is built from TRBV2 and TRBJ1-6; D is unresolved. Germline CDR1 is SNHLY and CDR2 is FYNNEI. This CDR3 region has 14 residues. The V and J ends lost 1 base and 8 bases respectively, with 9 bases between them. CDR3 sequence reads: CASSEVVRYSPLHF. The CDR3 DNA follows: TGTGCCAGCAGTGAAGTAGTTCGTTATTCACCCCTCCACTTT. The complete variable domain, with remaining parts taken from reference TRBV2 and TRBJ1-6, reads EPEVTQTPSHQVTQMGQEVILRCVPISNHLYFYWYRQILGQKVEFLVSFYNNEISEKSEIFDDQFSVERPDGSNFTLKIRSTKLEDSAMYFCASSEVVRYSPLHFGNGTRLTVT.

This clonotype was counted between two and nine times. The J gene is TRBJ2-2, the V gene TRBV14; unclear D gene. Looked up from germline, CDR1 is SGHDN and CDR2 is FVKESK. This CDR3 has 13 amino acids. Trimming stripped 4 bases from V and 6 bases from J, with 9 bases between. The CDR3 bases are TGTGCCAGCAGCCTCCTAGTATCCGGGGAGCTGTTTTTT. This sequence encodes CASSLLVSGELFF.

This clonotype has a handful of counts. This chain joins TRBV7-9 and TRBJ1-1; D is perhaps TRBD1 (5 bases). Germline assignment: CDR1 SEHNR and CDR2 FQNEAQ (reference sequence). Trimming took off 6 bases at V and 4 bases at J, with 12 bases between the two ends. This CDR3 spans 13 amino acids. The chain's CDR3 is CASSFRESTEAFF. As DNA, the CDR3 is TGTGCCAGCAGTTTCAGGGAATCCACTGAAGCTTTCTTT.